The sequence of this T cell receptor (beta chain) was determined in a study of T cell clonality in common variable immunodeficiency. Study results and caveats: Fewer deletions and N-nucleotide insertions were reportedly seen in common variable immunodeficiency TCR beta sequences. Fewer TCRbeta clones were shared among CVID subjects than controls. T cell subpopulation sequencing would be needed to explain CVID clonality.

Equal genomic DNA amounts from CVID and control samples were sequenced. Sequencing was performed with immunoSEQ multiplex PCR; in TCRdb, only in-frame clones are kept and a portion is missing. There are around 14,000 clones in the sample, none observed a single time. This CDR3 spans 14 amino acids. V was clipped by 5 bases and J by 0 bases; unmatched bases: 3. Germline CDR1 and CDR2: SGHVS and FQNEAQ. This clone occurred a few times. The target antigen is unknown. The CDR3 is cut off 3 residues early in the read; its end comes from the germline J gene. Diagnosis required reduced IgG, IgA and/or IgM with specific antibody deficiency.

The V call is TRBV7-8, the J call TRBJ2-7; 8 bases map to TRBD1. The source material was peripheral blood mononuclear cells. This receptor was identified in a human donor with common variable immunodeficiency. The DNA read from the CDR3 is TGTGCCAGCAGCGAACAGGGGGGCTCCTACGAG. Its protein product is CASSEQGGSYE. The full CDR3 sequence reads CASSEQGGSYEQYF.